This T cell receptor beta chain was profiled in a study of Ad26.COV2.S vaccination and SARS-CoV-2 variants (dated by TCRdb to about 2021). At the level of the whole study: Vaccine-arm donors were drawn from COV1001, a multicentre, randomized, double-blind, placebo-controlled phase I-IIa trial of Ad26.COV2.S in healthy adults. Dosing of Ad26.COV2.S was intramuscular, at either 5x10^10 or 1x10^11 viral particles, delivered as one shot or as two shots spaced 56 days apart. TCRbeta repertoire sequencing was used to assess the specificity and breadth of SARS-CoV-2-reactive T cell receptors after Ad26.COV2.S vaccination. The TCR-sequenced set comprised around 30 samples: around 20 Ad26.COV2.S vaccine recipients, 5 placebo recipients and 8 SARS-CoV-2 convalescent individuals. Participants in the trial were split at random into five groups of five each, receiving low-dose or high-dose Ad26.COV2.S once or twice, or else placebo on both occasions. Investigators did not know the trial group allocation while performing experiments and assessing outcomes. The investigation overall reported the following: After vaccination, spike-specific CD8+ and CD4+ T cell responses were reported to show substantial breadth. The authors noted that total T cell responses may have been underestimated by the TCR breadth and depth analyses. Compared with placebo recipients, Ad26.COV2.S recipients showed higher spike-specific TCR breadth (P = 0.0014). Comparable non-spike TCR breadth was observed between vaccine and placebo recipients, consistent with only spike being contained in the vaccine. The study lacked the statistical power to compare responses across vaccine doses or regimens.

In light of the paper, this sample's treatment or condition label describes: about 20 received Ad26.COV2.S at low or high dose, single or two shots; 5 received placebo; per-sample allocation not given. For vaccine and placebo recipients, the sequenced repertoires came from samples collected on day 63 after the first injection. Between 29 July and 7 August 2020, Cohort 1b enrolled 20 to 30 adults aged 18-55 years at one site in Boston, USA. Ad26.COV2.S consisted of a replication-incompetent adenovirus type 26 vector by which a prefusion-stabilized SARS-CoV-2 spike protein from the original Wuhan strain was expressed. TCRbeta CDR3 regions were sequenced with the immunoSEQ Assay. After extraction, genomic DNA underwent amplification by bias-controlled multiplex PCR, followed by high-throughput sequencing. From the authors' description of their analysis: To quantify the absolute abundance of every unique TCRbeta CDR3 region, sequences were collapsed and filtered. Usable DNA was measured by amplifying reference genes present in all nucleated cells, and TCRbeta template counts were normalized to that usable DNA to estimate T cell fraction. Repertoire TCRs were annotated as SARS-CoV-2-specific by exact matching of V gene, CDR3 amino acid sequence and J gene to a known reactive TCR set. The reference SARS-CoV-2 TCR set came from MIRA and was filtered for enrichment in COVID-19-positive ImmuneCODE repertoires, removing public or cross-reactive TCRs. Drawing on the MIRA antigens, annotated TCRs were analysed further at the level of specific ORF or position within ORF. Breadth was defined as the number of annotated unique rearrangements divided by the total number of unique productive rearrangements, and depth was defined as the summed frequency of the annotated unique rearrangements. Two-sided Wilcoxon rank-sum tests were applied when comparing TCR breadth between groups. The clones in this table, taken by TCRdb from immuneACCESS, are in-frame only. Not every clone is retained; where verified, under half of the shortfall comes from an unresolved V gene, and the cause of the rest is unknown. The V and J calls and the clone size are those of that table, but D and trimming were determined from the DNA. The sample table shows some 480,000 clones, and 87% are seen once. The ten largest clones represent 9.5% to 15% of the sample.

Comment on this clone: The antigen this receptor binds is unknown. One base away there is no much larger clone; base qualities are not given.

Here the sequenced sample was peripheral blood, taken in a trial of Ad26.COV2.S vaccine versus placebo. This clonotype was sampled from a person between 18 and 59 years old who received the Ad26.COV2.S COVID-19 vaccine or a placebo.

CDR3 loop: CASSQDHRFRAGVADTQYF. The nucleotide sequence is given as TGCGCCAGCAGCCAAGATCACCGCTTCCGGGCGGGGGTGGCAGATACGCAGTATTTT. The V gene is TRBV4-1 and the J gene is TRBJ2-3, with TRBD2 identical over 7 junction bases. CDR1 and CDR2 (MGHRA, YSYEKL) derive from the germline V gene. Taken from cysteine to phenylalanine, the CDR3 has 19 residues. Only the CDR3 DNA stays, 57 bases, in frame from base 1. From V the trimming removes 0 bases and from J it removes 4 bases, while the gene matches leave 16 bases of the junction unaccounted for.